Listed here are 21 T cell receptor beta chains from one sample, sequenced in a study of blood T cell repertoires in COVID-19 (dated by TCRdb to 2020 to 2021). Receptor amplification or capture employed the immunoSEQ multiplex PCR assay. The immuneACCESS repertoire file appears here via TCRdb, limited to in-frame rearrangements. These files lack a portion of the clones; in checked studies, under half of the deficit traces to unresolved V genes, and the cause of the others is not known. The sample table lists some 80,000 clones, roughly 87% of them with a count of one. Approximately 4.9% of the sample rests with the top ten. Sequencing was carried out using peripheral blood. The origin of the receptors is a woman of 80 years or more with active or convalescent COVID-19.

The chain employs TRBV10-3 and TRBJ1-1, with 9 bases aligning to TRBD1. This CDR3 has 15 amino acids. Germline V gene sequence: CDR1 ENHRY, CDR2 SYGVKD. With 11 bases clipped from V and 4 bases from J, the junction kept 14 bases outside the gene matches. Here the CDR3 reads CASQGQGFAVTEAFF. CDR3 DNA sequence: TGTGCCTCTCAGGGACAGGGATTTGCGGTCACTGAAGCTTTCTTT.

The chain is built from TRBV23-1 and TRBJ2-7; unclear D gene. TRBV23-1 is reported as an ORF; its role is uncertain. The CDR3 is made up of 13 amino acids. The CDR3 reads CVKWAPSLYGQYF. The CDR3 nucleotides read TGCGTGAAATGGGCACCTTCCCTCTATGGGCAGTACTTC.

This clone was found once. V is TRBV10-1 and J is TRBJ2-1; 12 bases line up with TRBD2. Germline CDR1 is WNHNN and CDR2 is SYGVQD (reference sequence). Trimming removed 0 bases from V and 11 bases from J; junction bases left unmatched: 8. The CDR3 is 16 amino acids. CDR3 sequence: CASSESTSGSGGKQFF. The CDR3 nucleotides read TGCGCCAGCAGTGAGTCGACTAGCGGGAGTGGAGGAAAGCAGTTCTTC.

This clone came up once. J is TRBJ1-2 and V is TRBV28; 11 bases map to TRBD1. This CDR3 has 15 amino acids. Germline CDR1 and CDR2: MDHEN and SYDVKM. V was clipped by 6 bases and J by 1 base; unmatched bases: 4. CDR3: CASRSGQGVNYGYTF. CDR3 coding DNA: TGTGCCAGCAGATCGGGACAGGGGGTTAACTATGGCTACACCTTC.

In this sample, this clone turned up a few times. CDR3 sequence (DNA): TGCGCCAGCAGCCAAGAGTTACCTTCGCAGACCCAGTACTTC. The encoded protein is CASSQELPSQTQYF. The gene calls are TRBV5-1 and TRBJ2-5; D unclear. CDR1 and CDR2 from the germline V gene are SGHRS and YFSETQ. V was shortened by 4 bases and J by 6 bases, with 16 bases between the two germline ends. The CDR3 is 14 amino acids.

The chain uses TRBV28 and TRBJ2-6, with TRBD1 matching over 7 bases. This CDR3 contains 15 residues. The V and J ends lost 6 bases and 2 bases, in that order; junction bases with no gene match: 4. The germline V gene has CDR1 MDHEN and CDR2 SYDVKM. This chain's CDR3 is CASSRTGAGANVLTF. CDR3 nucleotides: TGTGCCAGCAGCCGAACAGGGGCTGGGGCCAACGTCCTGACTTTC. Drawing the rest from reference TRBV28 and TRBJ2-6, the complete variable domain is DVKVTQSSRYLVKRTGEKVFLECVQDMDHENMFWYRQDPGLGLRLIYFSYDVKMKEKGDIPEGYSVSREKKERFSLILESASTNQTSMYLCASSRTGAGANVLTFGAGSRLTVL.

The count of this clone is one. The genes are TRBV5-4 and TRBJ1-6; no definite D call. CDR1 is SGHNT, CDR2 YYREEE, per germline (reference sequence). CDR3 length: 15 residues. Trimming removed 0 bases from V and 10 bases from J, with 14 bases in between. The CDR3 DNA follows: TGTGCCAGCAGCTTGGACGTGAACAGCCGGTCACCCCTCCACTTT. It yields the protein CASSLDVNSRSPLHF.

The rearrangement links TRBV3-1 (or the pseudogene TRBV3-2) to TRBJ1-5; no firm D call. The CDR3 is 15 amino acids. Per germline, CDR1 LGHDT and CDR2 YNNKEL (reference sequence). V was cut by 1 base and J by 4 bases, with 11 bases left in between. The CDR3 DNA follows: TGTGCCAGCAGCCAAGGAGGGTATAGTAATCAGCCCCAGCATTTT. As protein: CASSQGGYSNQPQHF.

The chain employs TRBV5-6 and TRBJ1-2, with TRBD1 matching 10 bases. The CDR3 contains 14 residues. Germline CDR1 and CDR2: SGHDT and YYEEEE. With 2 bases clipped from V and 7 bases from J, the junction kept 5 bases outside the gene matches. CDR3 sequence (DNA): TGTGCCAGCAGCTTCGGGACAGGGGATGCTGGCTACACCTTC. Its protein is CASSFGTGDAGYTF. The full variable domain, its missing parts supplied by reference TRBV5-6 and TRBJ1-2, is DAGVTQSPTHLIKTRGQQVTLRCSPKSGHDTVSWYQQALGQGPQFIFQYYEEEERQRGNFPDRFSGHQFPNYSSELNVNALLLGDSALYLCASSFGTGDAGYTFGSGTRLTVV.

The CDR3 region has the DNA TGTGCCATCAGTGAATCCGGAGGCCGAGGAGGGAAGGGCTATGGCTACACCTTC. Amino acid sequence: CAISESGGRGGKGYGYTF. The chain employs TRBV10-3 and TRBJ1-2; no definite D call. The CDR3 spans 18 residues. Germline V lookup: CDR1 ENHRY, CDR2 SYGVKD. V was clipped by 3 bases and J by 4 bases, with 24 bases between them.

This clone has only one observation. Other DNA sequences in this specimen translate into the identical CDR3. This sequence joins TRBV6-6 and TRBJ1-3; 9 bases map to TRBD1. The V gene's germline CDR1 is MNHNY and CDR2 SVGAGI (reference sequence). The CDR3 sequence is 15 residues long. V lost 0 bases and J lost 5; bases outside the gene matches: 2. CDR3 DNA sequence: TGTGCCAGCAGTTACTCCGGGACAGGGCGAAACACCATATATTTT. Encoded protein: CASSYSGTGRNTIYF.

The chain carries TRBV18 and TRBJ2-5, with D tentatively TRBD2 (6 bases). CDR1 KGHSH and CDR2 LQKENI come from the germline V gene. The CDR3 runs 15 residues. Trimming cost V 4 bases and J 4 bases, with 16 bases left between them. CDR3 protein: CASSLKWERAETQYF. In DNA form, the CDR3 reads TGTGCCAGCTCACTTAAATGGGAGCGGGCAGAGACCCAGTACTTC.

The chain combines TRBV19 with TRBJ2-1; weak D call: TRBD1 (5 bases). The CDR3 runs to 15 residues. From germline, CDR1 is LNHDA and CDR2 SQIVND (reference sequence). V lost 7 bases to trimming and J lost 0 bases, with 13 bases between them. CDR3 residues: CASTKTAHSYNEQFF. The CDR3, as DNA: TGTGCCAGTACCAAGACAGCCCACTCCTACAATGAGCAGTTCTTC.

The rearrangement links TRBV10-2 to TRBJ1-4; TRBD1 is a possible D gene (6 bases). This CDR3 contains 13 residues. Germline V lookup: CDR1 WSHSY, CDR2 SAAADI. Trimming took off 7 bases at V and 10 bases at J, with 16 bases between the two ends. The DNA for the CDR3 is TGCGCCAGCATGGGGGCAGCCTCCCGAAAACTGTTTTTT. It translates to CASMGAASRKLFF.

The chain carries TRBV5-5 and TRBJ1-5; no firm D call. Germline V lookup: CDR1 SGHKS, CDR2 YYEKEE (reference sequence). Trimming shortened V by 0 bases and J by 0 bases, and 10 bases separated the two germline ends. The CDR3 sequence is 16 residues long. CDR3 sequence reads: CASSLGAKNSNQPQHF. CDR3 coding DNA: TGTGCCAGCAGCTTGGGGGCGAAGAATAGCAATCAGCCCCAGCATTTT.

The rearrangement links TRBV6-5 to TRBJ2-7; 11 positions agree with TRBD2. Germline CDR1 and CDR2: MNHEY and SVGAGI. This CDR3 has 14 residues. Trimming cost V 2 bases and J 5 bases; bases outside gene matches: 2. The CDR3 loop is CASSYVGLADEQYF. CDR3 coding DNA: TGTGCCAGCAGTTACGTGGGACTAGCGGACGAGCAGTACTTC.

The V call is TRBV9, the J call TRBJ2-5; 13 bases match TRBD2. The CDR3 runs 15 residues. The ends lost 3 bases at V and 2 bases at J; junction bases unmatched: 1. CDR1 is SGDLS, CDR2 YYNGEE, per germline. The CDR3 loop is CASSGGLAGQETQYF. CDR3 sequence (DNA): TGTGCCAGCAGCGGGGGACTAGCGGGGCAAGAGACCCAGTACTTC.

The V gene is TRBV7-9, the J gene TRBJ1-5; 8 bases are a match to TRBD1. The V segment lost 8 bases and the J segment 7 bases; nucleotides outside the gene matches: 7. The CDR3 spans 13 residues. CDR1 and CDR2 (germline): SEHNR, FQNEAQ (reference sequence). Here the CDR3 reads CASFGQGRQPQHF. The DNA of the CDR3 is TGTGCCAGCTTTGGACAGGGACGCCAGCCCCAGCATTTT.

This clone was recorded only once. As DNA, the CDR3 is TGTGCCAGCAGCCGGGAGGGGGCCCCCTCTGGAAACACCATATATTTT. Its translation is CASSREGAPSGNTIYF. The V and J genes are TRBV9 and TRBJ1-3; 7 bases agree with TRBD1. The V and J ends lost 4 bases and 0 bases, in that order; junction bases with no gene match: 7. Germline lookup yields CDR1 SGDLS and CDR2 YYNGEE. The CDR3 is made up of 16 amino acids.

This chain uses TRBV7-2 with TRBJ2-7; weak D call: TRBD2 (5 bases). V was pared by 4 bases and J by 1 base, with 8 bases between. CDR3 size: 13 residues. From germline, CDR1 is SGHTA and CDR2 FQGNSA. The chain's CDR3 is CASSSAGSYEQYF. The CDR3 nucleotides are TGTGCCAGCAGCTCGGCGGGTTCCTACGAGCAGTACTTC.

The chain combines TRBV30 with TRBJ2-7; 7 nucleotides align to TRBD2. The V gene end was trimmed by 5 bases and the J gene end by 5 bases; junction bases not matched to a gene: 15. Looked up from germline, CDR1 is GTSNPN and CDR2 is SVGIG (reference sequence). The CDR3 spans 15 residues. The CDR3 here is CAWGKGRGGGDEQYF. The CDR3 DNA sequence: TGTGCCTGGGGCAAGGGGAGGGGAGGCGGCGACGAGCAGTACTTC.